The 6 T cell receptor beta chains reported below all come from one sample, sequenced in a study of T cells in Graves' hyperthyroidism and ophthalmopathy. Amplified TCR beta CDR3 regions came from RNA transcripts. The primer set for the first-round RT-PCR of the TCR CDR3 was HTBI. TCRdb re-called the multiplex PCR reads with MiXCR, one entry per CDR3 protein. The sample shows approximately 380,000 distinct CDR3 sequences, approximately 18% of them seen only once. Sequencing was carried out using blood. These receptors came from a man younger than 35 with Graves' ophthalmopathy.

Of note for this clonotype: A read error may explain this, as a much larger clone is one base away. This chain links TRBV12-3 or TRBV12-4 with TRBJ2-7, with D possibly being TRBD1 or TRBD2 (5 bases each). The CDR3 consists of 14 residues. The CDR3, as DNA: TGTGCCAGCAGTACACGGGACGGCCGGTACGAGCAGCACTTC. It translates to CASSTRDGRYEQHF.

J is TRBJ2-2 and V is TRBV7-8, with 7 nucleotides matching TRBD1. CDR1 is SGHVS, CDR2 FQNEAQ, per germline. J gave up 1 base and V 5 bases, and 7 bases lay outside the gene matches. The CDR3 is made up of 16 amino acids. CDR3 bases: TGTGCCAGCAGCCGAGGACAGGTTCTGAACACCGGGGAGCTGTTTTTT. Encoded protein: CASSRGQVLNTGELFF.

This clonotype has a handful of counts. The rearrangement links TRBV20-1 to TRBJ2-1; 9 positions agree with TRBD2. The CDR3 is 13 amino acids. Trimming at V came to 6 bases and at J to 7 bases, leaving 7 bases not matched to a gene. The germline CDR1 and CDR2 sequences are DFQATT and SNEGSKA (reference sequence). The CDR3 region is CSAPSGGRNEQFF. In DNA, the CDR3 is TGCAGTGCCCCAAGCGGGGGGCGTAATGAGCAGTTCTTC.

In DNA, the CDR3 is TGCAGTGCTATTGACAGGCGTAAGAACACTGAAGCTTTCTTT. Its translation: CSAIDRRKNTEAFF. V gene TRBV20-1 combines with J gene TRBJ1-1; possibly TRBD1 for D (6 bases). Germline V CDR1 and CDR2: DFQATT, SNEGSKA (reference sequence). This CDR3 has 14 residues. Trimming removed 4 bases from V and 1 base from J, with 13 bases in between.

The chain links TRBV6-1 to TRBJ1-4; 7 bases fit TRBD1. From germline, CDR1 is MNHNS and CDR2 SASEGT. V lost 5 bases to trimming and J lost 8 bases; unmatched junction nucleotides: 5. This CDR3 has 13 amino acids. The CDR3 coding sequence is TGTGCCAGCAGTTTCGGACAGGCCGAAAAACTGTTTTTT. This translates into CASSFGQAEKLFF.

This clonotype was counted a few times. This chain connects TRBV28 to TRBJ2-5, with D perhaps TRBD2 (5 bases). The germline V and J ends were trimmed by 10 bases and 2 bases, with 20 bases remaining between them. The CDR3 has 15 amino acids. Germline lookup yields CDR1 MDHEN and CDR2 SYDVKM. The CDR3 coding sequence is TGTGCCACCTTAAAGGGTCCTTCGGGGCAAGAGACCCAGTACTTC. Amino acids: CATLKGPSGQETQYF.